The 22 T cell receptor beta chains in this list originate from one sample, sequenced in a study of cytomegalovirus exposure and HLA in healthy donors. Researchers ran the PCR with 60 Vbeta and 13 Jbeta primers. The repertoire was sequenced with immunoSEQ multiplex PCR; TCRdb's copy has only in-frame clones and lacks some. The sample includes some 130,000 clones, 80% of them seen just once. The sample comprised PBMCs. The origin of the receptors is a man aged 25-45 years in good health and CMV-seronegative.

V and J are TRBV19 and TRBJ2-3; 7 bases map to TRBD2. V dropped 3 bases and J dropped 6; count of bases not matched to a gene: 18. The germline gives CDR1 LNHDA, CDR2 SQIVND (reference sequence). The CDR3 loop spans 18 amino acids. The CDR3 DNA sequence: TGTGCCAGTAGTATTCGGGGCGGGAGCTTGACACACGCTGATACGCAGTATTTT. Translated: CASSIRGGSLTHADTQYF. The full variable domain, rest sourced from reference TRBV19 and TRBJ2-3, is DGGITQSPKYLFRKEGQNVTLSCEQNLNHDAMYWYRQDPGQGLRLIYYSQIVNDFQKGDIAEGYSVSREKKESFPLTVTSAQKNPTAFYLCASSIRGGSLTHADTQYFGPGTRLTVL.

This clone was observed once. The chain has TRBV28 and TRBJ2-1; D perhaps matches TRBD2 (5 bases). CDR3 length: 15 residues. Germline V gene sequence: CDR1 MDHEN, CDR2 SYDVKM. Trimming shortened V by 5 bases and J by 5 bases, and 16 bases separated the two germline ends. Here the CDR3 DNA reads TGTGCCAGCAGTGACCGGGGAGCGGCCAACAATGAGCAGTTCTTC. It is translated as CASSDRGAANNEQFF.

The chain joins TRBV6-1 to TRBJ2-3; 11 bases line up with TRBD2. Germline trimming cut 2 bases from V and 1 base from J; bases unmatched to any gene: 5. The CDR3 has 17 amino acids. CDR1 is MNHNS and CDR2 is SASEGT in the germline V gene. Here the CDR3 reads CASSELAGGWGTDTQYF. CDR3 in DNA: TGTGCCAGCAGTGAATTAGCGGGAGGGTGGGGCACAGATACGCAGTATTTT.

The V and J genes are TRBV2 and TRBJ2-7, with TRBD2 as a possible D gene (6 bases). Germline V gene data show CDR1 as SNHLY and CDR2 as FYNNEI. Trimming removed 10 bases at V and 3 bases at J, with 16 bases between. CDR3 length: 13 residues. CDR3 sequence (DNA): TGTGCCAACCGCAGGGAGGAGGGCTACGAGCAGTACTTC. Translated, it gives CANRREEGYEQYF.

The rearrangement links TRBV7-9 to TRBJ2-1, with 8 bases fitting TRBD1. CDR3 length equals 17 residues. V gave up 5 bases and J gave up 6 bases; unmatched junction bases: 15. Germline V gene lookup returns CDR1 SEHNR and CDR2 FQNEAQ (reference sequence). The CDR3, as DNA: TGTGCCAGCAGCCCCTCGAGGACAGGGCGATGGAGCAATGAGCAGTTCTTC. Translated, it gives CASSPSRTGRWSNEQFF.

V is TRBV11-2 and J is TRBJ1-5; 7 bases agree with TRBD1. The CDR3 spans 14 residues. Trimming took 5 bases from V and 5 from J; bases not matched to a gene: 6. The V gene's germline CDR1 is SGHAT and CDR2 FQNNGV. CDR3: CASSGSGGYQPQHF. The CDR3 DNA sequence: TGTGCCAGCAGCGGTTCAGGGGGATATCAGCCCCAGCATTTT.

The chain employs TRBV28 and TRBJ1-5; D unresolved. This CDR3 is 16 amino acids long. The V end lost 0 bases, the J end lost 2 bases, and 11 bases lay between the germline ends. Per germline, CDR1 MDHEN and CDR2 SYDVKM. CDR3 protein: CASSLWDGSGNQPQHF. CDR3 in DNA: TGTGCCAGCAGTTTATGGGACGGTAGCGGCAATCAGCCCCAGCATTTT.

The gene calls are TRBV21-1 and TRBJ2-5; the listed D gene, TRBD1, was not tested against the DNA. TRBV21-1 has pseudogene status. The CDR3 runs 19 residues. The CDR3 DNA follows: TGTGCCAGCAGCAAAGCCCCCGACAGGGGGGCCGAGTACCAAGAGACCCAGTACTTC. This codes for CASSKAPDRGAEYQETQYF.

The CDR3: CASSLMTGDNYGYTF. The CDR3 DNA sequence: TGTGCCAGCAGCTTGATGACAGGGGATAACTATGGCTACACCTTC. The V and J genes are TRBV5-5 and TRBJ1-2; 8 positions match TRBD1. Germline V CDR1 and CDR2: SGHKS, YYEKEE (reference sequence). CDR3 size: 15 residues. V was pared by 1 base and J by 1 base, with 3 bases of the junction left unmatched.

This chain connects TRBV18 to TRBJ1-1, with TRBD1 as a possible D gene (5 bases). The CDR3 totals 15 residues. Trimming stripped 1 base from V and 3 bases from J, with 12 bases between. Germline CDR1 reads KGHSH; CDR2 reads LQKENI. CDR3: CASSPRGQGDTEAFF. The CDR3 coding sequence is TGTGCCAGCTCACCACGGGGCCAAGGAGACACTGAAGCTTTCTTT.

The genes are TRBV30 and TRBJ2-1; 7 nucleotides line up with TRBD2. CDR3 length: 15 residues. The germline V gene encodes CDR1 GTSNPN and CDR2 SVGIG (reference sequence). V shed 4 bases and J 6 bases; nucleotides not matched to a gene: 12. CDR3 nucleotides: TGTGCCTGGAATGTCCTTGCTAGCGGAAGCAATGAGCAGTTCTTC. Translating it yields CAWNVLASGSNEQFF.

This sequence joins TRBV28 and TRBJ1-2; TRBD1 is a possible D gene (6 bases). The ends were cut back, 3 bases at V and 3 bases at J, with 17 bases in the middle. The CDR3 is 16 amino acids. Germline V CDR1 and CDR2: MDHEN, SYDVKM. The CDR3 DNA reads as TGTGCCAGCAGTTTTTTGGACAGCCGGCTCTACTATGGCTACACCTTC. This translates into CASSFLDSRLYYGYTF.

The chain's CDR3 is CSVDRVAGKQFF. CDR3 nucleotides: TGCAGCGTGGATCGGGTAGCGGGGAAGCAGTTCTTC. The rearrangement links TRBV29-1 to TRBJ2-1, with 8 bases aligning to TRBD2. J gave up 11 bases and V 6 bases, and 9 bases lay outside the gene matches. Germline CDR1 reads SQVTM; CDR2 reads ANQGSEA. The CDR3 is 12 residues long.

The chain carries TRBV5-8 and TRBJ2-3; TRBD2 matches at 11 bases. This CDR3 has 16 amino acids. Germline CDR1 SGHTS, CDR2 YDEGEE. V shed 4 bases and J 0 bases; nucleotides not matched to a gene: 4. CDR3 coding DNA: TGTGCCAGCAGCAAGGGACTAGCGGAGAGCACAGATACGCAGTATTTT. Its protein product is CASSKGLAESTDTQYF. Filled out from reference TRBV5-8 and TRBJ2-3, the complete variable domain reads EAGVTQSPTHLIKTRGQQATLRCSPISGHTSVYWYQQALGLGLQFLLWYDEGEERNRGNFPPRFSGRQFPNYSSELNVNALELEDSALYLCASSKGLAESTDTQYFGPGTRLTVL.

The rearrangement joins TRBV11-2 to TRBJ1-4; possibly TRBD1 for D (5 bases). Germline CDR1 and CDR2: SGHAT and FQNNGV. V gave up 0 bases and J gave up 8 bases, with 13 bases separating them. This CDR3 comprises 15 residues. CDR3 region: CASSLDPAGGEKLFF. For the CDR3, the DNA is TGTGCCAGCAGCTTAGATCCTGCGGGGGGGGAAAAACTGTTTTTT.

The rearrangement joins TRBV18 to TRBJ2-7; D is unresolved. Per the germline V gene, CDR1 is KGHSH and CDR2 is LQKENI. This CDR3 has 13 amino acids. Trimming pared 2 bases from V and 0 bases from J, leaving 5 bases between. The CDR3 sequence: CASSPYISYEQYF. The CDR3 region has the DNA TGTGCCAGCTCACCATATATCTCCTACGAGCAGTACTTC.

This clone was detected once. The chain uses TRBV7-9 and TRBJ2-7; the D is unclear. V was clipped by 4 bases and J by 3 bases, with 7 bases between them. Looked up from germline, CDR1 is SEHNR and CDR2 is FQNEAQ (reference sequence). The CDR3 is 12 residues long. The CDR3 sequence is CASSSVYYEQYF. Written as DNA, the CDR3 is TGTGCCAGCAGCTCTGTATACTACGAGCAGTACTTC.

This clone has just a few counts. J is TRBJ1-2 and V is TRBV6-5; D unresolved. This CDR3 comprises 11 residues. V was clipped by 7 bases and J by 8 bases, with 11 bases between them. CDR1 MNHEY and CDR2 SVGAGI come from the germline V gene. CDR3 nucleotides: TGTGCCAGCATGCACAGTGGCGGCTACACCTTC. Protein product: CASMHSGGYTF.

The gene calls are TRBV5-4 and TRBJ1-1, with 7 bases fitting TRBD1. After removal of 5 bases from V and 0 bases from J, the junction contained 4 bases not matched to a gene. This CDR3 region has 14 residues. Germline loops: CDR1 SGHNT, CDR2 YYREEE (reference sequence). DNA of the CDR3: TGTGCCAGCAGTCGACAGGGAATGAACACTGAAGCTTTCTTT. It codes for CASSRQGMNTEAFF.

J is TRBJ2-2 and V is TRBV11-2; weak D call: TRBD1 (6 bases). From germline, CDR1 is SGHAT and CDR2 FQNNGV. The CDR3 spans 14 residues. Trimming removed 3 bases from V and 4 bases from J, with 9 bases in between. CDR3 residues: CASSFSDSTGELFF. In nucleotides, the CDR3 is TGTGCCAGCAGCTTCTCGGACAGCACCGGGGAGCTGTTTTTT.

The genes are TRBV27 and TRBJ1-1; D unclear. The V end lost 4 bases, the J end lost 2 bases, and 14 bases lay between the germline ends. Per the germline V gene, CDR1 is MNHEY and CDR2 is SMNVEV (reference sequence). This CDR3 is 15 amino acids long. This CDR3 is CASSYRGERNTEAFF. Here the CDR3 DNA reads TGTGCCAGCAGTTATCGGGGAGAGCGCAACACTGAAGCTTTCTTT.

The chain employs TRBV28 and TRBJ2-2; 12 bases line up with TRBD2. CDR3 length: 15 residues. J gave up 7 bases and V 5 bases, and 5 bases lay outside the gene matches. CDR1 and CDR2 (germline): MDHEN, SYDVKM. DNA of the CDR3: TGTGCCAGCAGTCCGCCGGGACTAGCGGGCGGGGAGCTGTTTTTT. Translated, it gives CASSPPGLAGGELFF.